The clone carrying this T cell receptor beta chain occurred once. The protocol was immunoSEQ multiplex PCR, while the TCRdb copy is restricted to in-frame clones and leaves out a portion. Here the sample spans around 170,000 clones, over 65% being singletons. V lost 2 bases, J lost 8 bases, and 20 bases lay in between. This CDR3 has 16 residues. Germline V gene data show CDR1 as SNHLY and CDR2 as FYNNEI. These data are taken from a study of blood T cell repertoires in COVID-19. For the study at large: COVID-19 samples, acute and convalescent, were from the United States, Italy and Spain.

This rearrangement joins TRBV2 to TRBJ2-3, with D perhaps TRBD2 (5 bases). This TCR derives from an elderly woman with acute or convalescent COVID-19. Sequencing input: peripheral blood. CDR3 nucleotide sequence: TGTGCCAGCAGTGAAAGAATGCCAGACGGAGGTGGTACGCAGTATTTT. It translates to CASSERMPDGGGTQYF.